Sequencing of this T cell receptor (beta chain) was carried out in a study of blood T cells in healthy people across ages (dated by TCRdb to 2013 to 2016). In the study overall: Template switching captured roughly one uniquely barcoded TCR beta cDNA molecule per two T cells in model experiments. To track age-related changes in TCR beta repertoire diversity, the study relied on deep sequencing normalized with unique cDNA molecular identifiers. The donors were divided into four age groups: young (average approximately 16 years), middle-aged (about 40), aged (about 60) and long-lived (about 79). To avoid experimental bias, donors of different ages were randomly spread across the sequencing lanes. Two additional independent replicas of 1 million unique cDNA reads from the same blood draw were analyzed for two donors (one aged 18 to 30 and one aged 80 or older).

Libraries came from 5' RACE. This sample was sequenced with an Illumina HiSeq 2500. A second PCR of roughly 6 to 12 cycles was run with a J-beta primer mix and a sample-barcoded 5' primer. Each TCR beta cDNA molecule received a unique molecular identifier from a template-switch 5' adaptor carrying 12 random nucleotides. At least 2.5 million CDR3-containing paired-end reads were obtained from each sample. All of the RNA was converted into first-strand cDNA using the Mint cDNA synthesis kit, with a TRBC-specific oligonucleotide serving as the primer. All cDNA was treated with uracil-DNA glycosylase and then went through a first 18-cycle PCR with the universal primers M1SS and BC2_uni_R. In the paper's pipeline: Normalization of each sample was performed by random selection of 1 million high-quality reads, each carrying a distinct molecular identifier. Instead of being binned into consensus sequences, reads that shared molecular identifiers were thrown out. MiTCR, run with a Q25 quality threshold and the strictest error-elimination algorithm, handled CDR3 identification, clonotype clustering and error correction. A nonparametric unseen species model using Euler transformation provided a lower-bound estimate of total TCR beta diversity. TCRdb trimmed the raw reads at Q25, called clones with MiXCR and kept productive beta chains. Rows with a matching CDR3 protein are joined into one entry that keeps the most common DNA and genes. TCRdb, rather than the study authors, made the V and J calls. This sample has hundreds of thousands of distinct CDR3 sequences in its table, and 58% of those were observed once. The ten top clones hold roughly 22% of the sample.

Broader findings and caveats from the paper: Because profiling used bulk unsorted PBMCs, naive and antigen-experienced compartments could not be compared conclusively. Compared with the aged group, the long-lived group had more naive CD4+ T cells, fewer expanded clones and increased TCR diversity, a pattern suggesting age selection. Because the CMV infection status of the donors was unknown, age-related changes in expanded clonotypes may potentially have been confounded. Observed TCR beta diversity correlated strongly with the percentage of naive T cells measured by flow cytometry. As age increased, observed TCR beta diversity per million T cells dropped in a roughly linear way, and a significant reduction was already evident by age 40. Estimates of total diversity from one million sequenced T cells were regarded as lower bounds and underestimates.

Sequences MNHNS (CDR1) and SASEGT (CDR2) are obtained from the germline V gene. The cysteine opens and the phenylalanine closes a CDR3 of 14 amino acids. This entry keeps only the CDR3 DNA: 42 bases, framed from base 1. V is clipped by 6 bases and J by 4 bases, and the sequence between their germline boundaries is 13 bases long. Notes on this clonotype: There is no known antigen for this receptor. There are no base qualities to consult, and no much larger clone falls within one base.

Systemically healthy Caucasian individuals from Russia, approximately 39 in total and aged roughly 6 to 90 years, were included as donors. Approximately 10 milliliters of peripheral blood were collected from each donor into EDTA-treated Vacutainer tubes. Ficoll-Paque density-gradient centrifugation was used to isolate PBMCs, with at least 6.5 million per sample. Total RNA was extracted from PBMCs with Trizol reagent, with at least 6 micrograms obtained per sample. For every donor, an aliquot of PBMCs went through flow cytometry to measure the percentages of naive CD45RAhigh/CD27high T cells. The receptor was derived from a man in his thirties or forties in good health. The sequencing sample was made of blood. The sequence joins TRBV6-1 to TRBJ1-5; the D gene is perhaps TRBD1, on 5 matching bases. The nucleotide sequence is TGTGCCAGCAGGGGGCCAGCTGCTAATCAGCCCCAGCATTTT. This translates into CASRGPAANQPQHF.